These 19 T cell receptor beta chains came from one sample sequenced in a study of OX40 agonist ivuxolimab in advanced cancers. Libraries were prepared by immunoSEQ multiplex PCR; TCRdb keeps only in-frame clonotypes and omits some of them. Of roughly 10,000 clones in the sample, roughly 67% are singletons; the top ten hold over 25%. The sample consisted of CD4+ or CD8+ T cells sorted from blood, taken in a trial of the OX40 agonist ivuxolimab. The receptors stem from an adult with an advanced solid tumor such as melanoma, head and neck, liver or kidney cancer.

By sample share, this clone is medium-sized. This chain connects TRBV7-6 to TRBJ2-5, with 9 positions matching TRBD1. V lost 5 bases, J lost 1 base, and 2 bases stayed unmatched. Germline V gives CDR1 SGHVS, CDR2 FNYEAQ. The CDR3 runs 14 residues. Written as DNA, the CDR3 is TGTGCCAGCAGCACGGGACAGGGCCAAGAGACCCAGTACTTC. Protein: CASSTGQGQETQYF. The whole variable domain, remainder taken from reference TRBV7-6 and TRBJ2-5, is GAGVSQSPRYKVTKRGQDVALRCDPISGHVSLYWYRQALGQGPEFLTYFNYEAQQDKSGLPNDRFSAERPEGSISTLTIQRTEQRDSAMYRCASSTGQGQETQYFGPGTRLLVL.

The V and J genes are TRBV4-1 and TRBJ2-7; 10 nucleotides agree with TRBD2. Germline CDR1 and CDR2: MGHRA and YSYEKL. The CDR3 covers 16 residues. V dropped 0 bases and J dropped 3; count of bases not matched to a gene: 5. The CDR3: CASSQDPASGSYEQYF. For the CDR3, the DNA is TGCGCCAGCAGCCAAGATCCCGCTAGCGGGAGCTACGAGCAGTACTTC.

This clone has just one count. The chain recombines TRBV15 with TRBJ1-2; TRBD1 matches 8 bases. This CDR3 comprises 14 residues. The V and J ends lost 8 bases and 5 bases, in that order; junction bases with no gene match: 10. In germline, CDR1 is LNHNV, CDR2 YYDKDF (reference sequence). CDR3 bases: TGTGCCACCGCCCCCGACAGGGGCCCTTATGGCTACACCTTC. This gives the protein CATAPDRGPYGYTF.

This clone turned up a few times. This rearrangement joins TRBV28 to TRBJ1-4; maybe TRBD1 (6 bases). The CDR3 consists of 15 residues. CDR1 MDHEN and CDR2 SYDVKM come from the germline V gene. V was pared by 9 bases and J by 3 bases, with 17 bases between. The DNA for the CDR3 is TGTGCCAGTCGTTCAAACAGGGATTCTAATGAAAAACTGTTTTTT. Protein: CASRSNRDSNEKLFF.

This chain uses TRBV4-2 with TRBJ2-3; D assignment may be TRBD1 or TRBD2 (5 bases each). There are 15 residues in the CDR3. Germline lookup yields CDR1 LGHNA and CDR2 YNFKEQ. With 0 bases removed from V and 2 bases from J, the gap between germline ends came to 9 bases. The CDR3 DNA reads TGTGCCAGCAGCCAAGACAGGGACGTCACAGATACGCAGTATTTT. Residues: CASSQDRDVTDTQYF.

The V gene is TRBV6-6, the J gene TRBJ2-7; either TRBD1 or TRBD2 may fit D (6 bases each). Germline CDR1 reads MNHNY; CDR2 reads SVGAGI (reference sequence). With 7 bases removed from V and 5 bases from J, the gap between germline ends came to 18 bases. The CDR3 is 14 amino acids. The CDR3, as DNA: TGTGCCAGCACCGAGTTCGGGGGCTGGGACGAGCAGTACTTC. Its protein is CASTEFGGWDEQYF.

The chain combines TRBV27 with TRBJ2-7, with D possibly matching TRBD1 (6 bases). Germline V gene data show CDR1 as MNHEY and CDR2 as SMNVEV (reference sequence). This CDR3 comprises 14 residues. The V end lost 8 bases, the J end lost 5 bases, and 19 bases lay between the germline ends. The CDR3: CASGTNRVLNEQYF. The CDR3 nucleotides are TGTGCCAGCGGAACCAACAGGGTACTAAACGAGCAGTACTTC.

The rearrangement uses TRBV7-9 and TRBJ1-6, with 10 bases lining up with TRBD1. V lost 5 bases, J lost 5 bases, and 3 bases stayed unmatched. CDR1 and CDR2 from the germline V gene are SEHNR and FQNEAQ (reference sequence). The CDR3 spans 15 residues. This CDR3 is CASSVGTGDNSPLHF. The CDR3 DNA sequence: TGTGCCAGCAGCGTCGGGACAGGGGATAATTCACCCCTCCACTTT.

The chain links TRBV27 to TRBJ2-1; D might be TRBD2 (6 bases). The V end lost 3 bases, the J end lost 0 bases, and 9 bases lay between the germline ends. CDR3 length: 15 residues. Germline CDR1 is MNHEY and CDR2 is SMNVEV (reference sequence). CDR3 in amino acids: CASSLLATSYNEQFF. The CDR3 DNA reads TGTGCCAGCAGTTTGCTAGCGACCTCCTACAATGAGCAGTTCTTC.

The chain has TRBV10-3 and TRBJ1-1; tentative D call: TRBD1 (5 bases). This CDR3 contains 16 residues. The V end lost 3 bases, the J end lost 0 bases, and 14 bases lay between the germline ends. CDR1 and CDR2 from the germline V gene are ENHRY and SYGVKD. Here the CDR3 reads CAISDSGTLMNTEAFF. DNA for the CDR3: TGTGCCATCAGTGATTCCGGGACTTTGATGAACACTGAAGCTTTCTTT.

Comment on this clone: The CDR3 does not close with the conserved phenylalanine or tryptophan, likely indicating a read error. Because the CDR3's place on the DNA is in doubt, the DNA is left out and the CDR3 is given as listed by TCRdb. The J gene is TRBJ2-7, the V gene TRBV7-3; the D call of TRBD2 is as the table states it, not checked on the DNA. Germline CDR1 reads SGHTA; CDR2 reads FQGTGA. The CDR3 sequence runs 9 residues, both termini included. The CDR3: CASSPSLRS.

This clone was found a few times. The V gene is TRBV7-9, the J gene TRBJ2-7, with D perhaps TRBD1 (5 bases). The CDR3 has 14 residues. V lost 2 bases to trimming and J lost 2 bases, with 10 bases between them. CDR1 is SEHNR and CDR2 is FQNEAQ in the germline V gene (reference sequence). CDR3 nucleotides: TGTGCCAGCAGCTTAAGGGGCTCCCCCTACGAGCAGTACTTC. Translated, it gives CASSLRGSPYEQYF. The full variable domain, its missing parts supplied by reference TRBV7-9 and TRBJ2-7, is DTGVSQNPRHKITKRGQNVTFRCDPISEHNRLYWYRQTLGQGPEFLTYFQNEAQLEKSRLLSDRFSAERPKGSFSTLEIQRTEQGDSAMYLCASSLRGSPYEQYFGPGTRLTVT.

This clone appeared a single time. V and J are TRBV6-5 and TRBJ2-2; D may be TRBD2 (5 bases). The germline V gene has CDR1 MNHEY and CDR2 SVGAGI. The V end lost 2 bases, the J end lost 1 base, and 11 bases lay between the germline ends. The CDR3 spans 16 residues. CDR3 region: CASSYLGGGNTGELFF. DNA of the CDR3: TGTGCCAGCAGTTACCTAGGAGGAGGGAACACCGGGGAGCTGTTTTTT.

The J gene is TRBJ2-7, the V gene TRBV7-9; D tentatively fits TRBD1 or TRBD2 (5 bases each). CDR3 length equals 13 residues. Trimming stripped 4 bases from V and 5 bases from J, with 12 bases between. In germline, CDR1 is SEHNR, CDR2 FQNEAQ (reference sequence). The CDR3 loop reads CASSSGPSDEQYF. The CDR3 DNA is TGTGCCAGCAGCTCGGGACCTAGTGACGAGCAGTACTTC. Full variable domain (rest looked up from reference TRBV7-9 and TRBJ2-7): DTGVSQNPRHKITKRGQNVTFRCDPISEHNRLYWYRQTLGQGPEFLTYFQNEAQLEKSRLLSDRFSAERPKGSFSTLEIQRTEQGDSAMYLCASSSGPSDEQYFGPGTRLTVT.

With regard to this clone: Germline is not matched at one junction end, which may reflect a read error. The chain joins TRBV7-7 to TRBJ1-3; D not resolved. The germline V gene encodes CDR1 SSHAT and CDR2 FNYEAQ (reference sequence). The CDR3 consists of 15 residues. CDR3 in amino acids: CASSPGISSGNTIYF. The CDR3 DNA follows: TGTGCTAGCAGCCCTGGGATATCCTCTGGAAACACCATATATTTT.

CDR3 nucleotides: TGTGCCAGCAGAGGACAGGGAACAGATACGCAGTATTTT. This codes for CASRGQGTDTQYF. This sequence joins TRBV7-9 and TRBJ2-3, with TRBD1 identical over 8 bases. This CDR3 is built from 13 residues. V trimming: 6 bases; J trimming: 3 bases; junction bases outside the gene matches: 2. Germline-derived CDR1 and CDR2 are SEHNR and FQNEAQ (reference sequence). Full variable domain (outside the CDR3, taken from reference TRBV7-9 and TRBJ2-3): DTGVSQNPRHKITKRGQNVTFRCDPISEHNRLYWYRQTLGQGPEFLTYFQNEAQLEKSRLLSDRFSAERPKGSFSTLEIQRTEQGDSAMYLCASRGQGTDTQYFGPGTRLTVL.

The chain uses TRBV28 and TRBJ2-1; weak D call: TRBD2 (6 bases). This CDR3 has 13 residues. Germline V gene data show CDR1 as MDHEN and CDR2 as SYDVKM. V was cut by 3 bases and J by 7 bases, with 10 bases left in between. CDR3 nucleotides: TGTGCCAGCAGTTTTTTTAGCGGAAATGAGCAGTTCTTC. Translating gives CASSFFSGNEQFF.

This chain uses TRBV4-3 with TRBJ2-7; possibly TRBD2 for D (5 bases). The CDR3 extends over 14 amino acids. Germline CDR1 reads LGHNA; CDR2 reads YSLEER. The ends were cut back, 1 base at V and 12 bases at J, with 19 bases in the middle. The CDR3 sequence is CASSQVVPSPPRYF. The CDR3 DNA sequence: TGCGCCAGCAGCCAAGTGGTCCCTAGCCCTCCTCGGTACTTC.

The rearrangement joins TRBV4-3 to TRBJ2-3; the D gene is possibly TRBD1 (6 bases). This CDR3 spans 18 amino acids. In germline, CDR1 is LGHNA, CDR2 YSLEER. Between the trimmed V and J ends, which lost 2 bases and 1 base, there was a span of 19 bases. In DNA form, the CDR3 reads TGCGCCAGCAGCCAATGGGACACCGATGGTGATGGCACAGATACGCAGTATTTT. This sequence encodes CASSQWDTDGDGTDTQYF.